This T cell receptor (beta chain) was sequenced in a study of T cells in Graves' hyperthyroidism and ophthalmopathy. It was RNA transcripts that yielded the amplified TCR beta CDR3 regions. TCR CDR3 underwent first-round RT-PCR with the HTBI primer set. TCRdb passed the multiplex PCR reads through MiXCR, listing each CDR3 protein once. This sample has 350,000 or so distinct CDR3 sequences, with around 20% found just once. Study observations and caveats: In simple terms, a model built on 13 V-J features told ophthalmopathy apart from stable hyperthyroidism.

V was trimmed by 1 base and J by 4 bases, leaving 14 bases between them. Germline values: CDR1 SGHDN, CDR2 FVKESK. This CDR3 is 15 amino acids long. This clonotype was detected a few times. Its antigen remains unidentified. The chain has TRBV14 and TRBJ2-7; D may be TRBD1 (6 bases). Sequencing used blood. The clonotype comes from a woman aged 45-65 years with Graves' hyperthyroidism. The CDR3 DNA is TGTGCCAGCAGCCAAGGGATGACAGGTGGATACGAGCAGTACTTC. Its protein is CASSQGMTGGYEQYF. Complete variable domain (other parts from reference TRBV14 and TRBJ2-7): EAGVTQFPSHSVIEKGQTVTLRCDPISGHDNLYWYRRVMGKEIKFLLHFVKESKQDESGMPNNRFLAERTGGTYSTLKVQPAELEDSGVYFCASSQGMTGGYEQYFGPGTRLTVT.